Presented here are 22 T cell receptor beta chains from one specimen sequenced in a study of T cells in Graves' hyperthyroidism and ophthalmopathy. RNA transcripts yielded amplified TCR beta CDR3 regions. The HTBI primer set served for first-round RT-PCR of the TCR CDR3. Each CDR3 protein gets one entry after TCRdb re-called the multiplex PCR reads with MiXCR. The repertoire holds about half a million distinct CDR3 sequences, with approximately 25% as singletons. Sequencing used blood. Receptor source: a woman aged 30 to 39 with Graves' ophthalmopathy.

The gene calls are TRBV10-3 and TRBJ1-1; 7 bases are shared with TRBD1. CDR1 is ENHRY and CDR2 is SYGVKD in the germline V gene. The CDR3 consists of 13 residues. Trimming took 10 bases from V and 3 from J; bases not matched to a gene: 8. CDR3 protein: CATLLTGDTEAFF. CDR3 DNA sequence: TGTGCCACCTTGCTCACAGGGGACACTGAAGCTTTCTTT.

This clonotype was detected a few times. The chain combines TRBV6-1 with TRBJ1-6, with D unclear. CDR3 size: 11 residues. Germline values: CDR1 MNHNS, CDR2 SASEGT. V was clipped by 9 bases and J by 8 bases, with 8 bases between them. CDR3 in DNA: TGTGCCAGACCCCTATATTCACCCCTCCACTTT. Its protein is CARPLYSPLHF.

This clonotype was detected ten times or more. V usage is TRBV9 and J usage is TRBJ2-3, with D unclear. CDR1 and CDR2 (germline): SGDLS, YYNGEE. The CDR3 is 16 amino acids. Trimming shortened V by 0 bases and J by 0 bases, and 11 bases separated the two germline ends. This CDR3 is CASSVGVSASTDTQYF. For the CDR3, the DNA is TGTGCCAGCAGCGTAGGGGTGAGCGCCAGCACAGATACGCAGTATTTT.

In its sample, this clonotype was seen many times. The chain employs TRBV20-1 and TRBJ2-1, with D perhaps matching TRBD1 (5 bases). This CDR3 comprises 14 residues. Trimming left V 5 bases short and J 0 bases short, with 11 bases between. In germline, CDR1 is DFQATT, CDR2 SNEGSKA (reference sequence). The CDR3 loop reads CSARLQDSYNEQFF. CDR3 sequence (DNA): TGCAGTGCTCGTTTACAGGACTCCTACAATGAGCAGTTCTTC.

Ten or more counts support this clonotype. The J gene is TRBJ2-6, the V gene TRBV19; the D is unclear. The V gene's germline CDR1 is LNHDA and CDR2 SQIVND (reference sequence). The CDR3 runs to 13 residues. Trimming stripped 7 bases from V and 2 bases from J, with 6 bases between. CDR3 region: CASTSPGANVLTF. For the CDR3, the DNA is TGTGCCAGTACCTCCCCTGGGGCCAACGTCCTGACTTTC.

This clonotype has only a few counts. The chain combines TRBV7-2 with TRBJ2-2, with D unresolved. Germline-derived CDR1 and CDR2 are SGHTA and FQGNSA. The CDR3 is made up of 15 amino acids. The V end was cut by 5 bases, the J end by 2 bases, with 12 bases between. The CDR3 nucleotides read TGTGCCAGCAGCCTCTTTTCTGTAAACACCGGGGAGCTGTTTTTT. As protein: CASSLFSVNTGELFF.

This clonotype was seen many times. The chain recombines TRBV20-1 with TRBJ1-6, with D perhaps TRBD1 (6 bases). CDR1 is DFQATT, CDR2 SNEGSKA, per germline (reference sequence). The germline V and J ends were trimmed by 3 bases and 6 bases, with 18 bases remaining between them. The CDR3 spans 16 residues. CDR3 region: CSARGGRTDSNSPLHF. CDR3 DNA: TGCAGTGCTAGGGGGGGCAGGACTGATAGTAATTCACCCCTCCACTTT.

In this sample, this clonotype turned up many times. J is TRBJ1-2 and V is TRBV6-5, with TRBD1 matching over 7 bases. Unmatched junction bases numbered 14, after V lost 6 bases and J lost 4 bases. The CDR3 runs to 16 residues. Germline CDR1 MNHEY, CDR2 SVGAGI. The CDR3 reads CASSKHALGQLYGYTF. The CDR3 DNA follows: TGTGCCAGCAGCAAACACGCGTTGGGACAGCTCTATGGCTACACCTTC.

To note about this clonotype: An end of the junction does not agree with germline; a read error may underlie this. J is TRBJ1-1 and V is TRBV6-7; D unresolved. TRBV6-7 counts as an open reading frame of uncertain function. This CDR3 comprises 14 residues. The chain's CDR3 is CASSHSTGDTEAFF. The CDR3 nucleotides read TGTGCCAGCAGTCACTCGACTGGGGACACTGAAGCTTTCTTT.

In its sample, this clonotype was seen a few times. V gene TRBV11-2 combines with J gene TRBJ2-5; no reliable D call. The CDR3 extends over 14 amino acids. Trimming cost V 5 bases and J 5 bases, with 15 bases left between them. In germline, CDR1 is SGHAT, CDR2 FQNNGV. For the CDR3, the DNA is TGTGCCAGCAGCCGTCCGCTAACCGAGGAGACCCAGTACTTC. Protein: CASSRPLTEETQYF.

This clonotype appeared many times. This rearrangement joins TRBV20-1 to TRBJ1-6, with D possibly matching TRBD1 (6 bases). The V gene lost 5 bases and the J gene lost 6 bases, with 14 bases spanning the gap. The germline gives CDR1 DFQATT, CDR2 SNEGSKA (reference sequence). The CDR3 loop spans 14 amino acids. The CDR3 loop reads CSAPSAGANSPLHF. CDR3 nucleotides: TGCAGTGCTCCCTCGGCAGGGGCTAATTCACCCCTCCACTTT.

This clonotype was seen only a few times. V usage is TRBV10-1 and J usage is TRBJ2-7, with 7 bases fitting TRBD1. V shed 3 bases and J 5 bases; nucleotides not matched to a gene: 4. The length of the CDR3 is 13 residues. Germline V CDR1 and CDR2: WNHNN, SYGVQD (reference sequence). The CDR3 is CASSDDRANEQYF. The DNA for the CDR3 is TGCGCCAGCAGTGACGACAGGGCGAACGAGCAGTACTTC.

This clonotype was detected many times. The rearrangement uses TRBV6-2 or TRBV6-3 and TRBJ2-7; D is possibly TRBD1 (5 bases). CDR1 MNHEY and CDR2 SVGEGT come from the germline V gene. This CDR3 spans 14 amino acids. V dropped 5 bases and J dropped 0 bases, with 11 bases sitting between them. CDR3 sequence: CASSPTEISYEQYF. CDR3 nucleotides: TGTGCCAGCAGTCCGACAGAGATCTCCTACGAGCAGTACTTC.

This clonotype was recorded many times. The chain uses TRBV12-3 or TRBV12-4 and TRBJ1-2; D unresolved. Trimming cost V 5 bases and J 4 bases, with 14 bases left between them. The CDR3 is 14 residues long. The CDR3 DNA reads TGTGCCAGCAGTCCCCGGAGAGGGTTCTATGGCTACACCTTC. Amino acid sequence: CASSPRRGFYGYTF.

This clonotype has at least ten counts. The chain is built from TRBV28 and TRBJ1-1; D is unclear. The CDR3 runs 12 residues. The germline V gene encodes CDR1 MDHEN and CDR2 SYDVKM. Between the trimmed V and J ends, which lost 4 bases and 9 bases, there was a span of 12 bases. The CDR3 spells CASSSTETKAFF. CDR3 nucleotide sequence: TGTGCCAGCAGTTCAACAGAAACAAAAGCTTTCTTT.

This chain connects TRBV7-3 to TRBJ2-1; tentative D call: TRBD2 (8 bases). This CDR3 contains 18 residues. The germline V gene encodes CDR1 SGHTA and CDR2 FQGTGA. The V end was cut by 4 bases, the J end by 3 bases, with 22 bases between. This chain's CDR3 is CASSYDRVAGTNYNEQFF. The CDR3 DNA reads as TGTGCCAGCAGCTATGACAGGGTAGCGGGGACAAACTACAATGAGCAGTTCTTC.

This clonotype was seen a few times. The chain links TRBV30 to TRBJ2-2; TRBD2 matches 8 bases. The CDR3 runs 15 residues. Germline lookup yields CDR1 GTSNPN and CDR2 SVGIG (reference sequence). V dropped 8 bases and J dropped 2; count of bases not matched to a gene: 10. The CDR3 nucleotides read TGTGCCGGGGGGTTCGGACTAGCCAACACCGGGGAGCTGTTTTTT. Encoded protein: CAGGFGLANTGELFF.

There are many counts of this clonotype. The gene calls are TRBV7-6 and TRBJ2-3; D is perhaps TRBD2 (5 bases). The CDR3 extends over 15 amino acids. V was cut by 5 bases and J by 1 base, with 13 bases left in between. Germline V gene lookup returns CDR1 SGHVS and CDR2 FNYEAQ. Here the CDR3 DNA reads TGTGCCAGCAGCACCACGCGGGCTCGCACAGATACGCAGTATTTT. It yields the protein CASSTTRARTDTQYF.

The sample holds many counts of this clonotype. The V and J genes are TRBV9 and TRBJ2-7; the D call may be TRBD1 or TRBD2 (5 bases each). CDR1 SGDLS and CDR2 YYNGEE come from the germline V gene. This CDR3 has 15 residues. V gave up 0 bases and J gave up 0 bases, with 10 bases separating them. This CDR3 is CASSVDGARSYEQYF. The CDR3, as DNA: TGTGCCAGCAGCGTAGACGGGGCCCGCTCCTACGAGCAGTACTTC.

The CDR3 nucleotides read TGTGCCAGCAGGACGAGGACAGGGCCGGGAAACACCATATATTTT. It yields the protein CASRTRTGPGNTIYF. The chain combines TRBV2 with TRBJ1-3; 8 bases map to TRBD1. J gave up 4 bases and V 6 bases, and 8 bases lay outside the gene matches. The CDR3 contains 15 residues. CDR1 is SNHLY, CDR2 FYNNEI, per germline.

This clonotype came up a few times. The V call is TRBV5-1, the J call TRBJ2-7; D might be TRBD2 (6 bases). V was pared by 2 bases and J by 6 bases, with 15 bases between. From germline, CDR1 is SGHRS and CDR2 YFSETQ. The CDR3 loop spans 14 amino acids. Written as DNA, the CDR3 is TGCGCCAGCAGCTTCTCGGACCCCGGGGGCGAGCAGTACTTC. Its protein product is CASSFSDPGGEQYF.

This chain uses TRBV12-3 or TRBV12-4 with TRBJ2-7; D is perhaps TRBD1 (5 bases). Trimming pared 5 bases from V and 4 bases from J, leaving 12 bases between. CDR3 size: 13 residues. The CDR3: CASSADSPYEQYF. The CDR3 DNA reads TGTGCCAGCAGTGCAGACAGCCCATACGAGCAGTACTTC.